A single sample is the source of the 14 T cell receptor beta chains below, sequenced in a study of blood T cell repertoires in COVID-19. Here immunoSEQ multiplex PCR was the method, and the copy in TCRdb shows in-frame clones only, minus some. The table lists fewer than 200,000 clones, more than 75% of them singletons. Sample: peripheral blood. The source is a middle-aged man with active or convalescent COVID-19.

The sample holds a few counts of this clone. The chain joins TRBV7-8 to TRBJ2-3; 7 nucleotides line up with TRBD2. Germline CDR1 SGHVS, CDR2 FQNEAQ. CDR3 length: 16 residues. With 5 bases clipped from V and 2 bases from J, the junction kept 10 bases outside the gene matches. CDR3 residues: CASSPPGGGFTDTQYF. CDR3 bases: TGTGCCAGCAGCCCCCCGGGGGGAGGGTTCACAGATACGCAGTATTTT.

This chain connects TRBV28 to TRBJ2-5; 14 bases fit TRBD2. This CDR3 spans 14 amino acids. V gave up 10 bases and J gave up 5 bases; unmatched junction bases: 6. Germline-derived CDR1 and CDR2 are MDHEN and SYDVKM. CDR3 loop: CATRLAGGLETQYF. The DNA for the CDR3 is TGTGCCACGAGACTAGCGGGGGGGTTGGAGACCCAGTACTTC.

The V call is TRBV4-1, the J call TRBJ2-1; D remains ambiguous. Germline CDR1 is MGHRA and CDR2 is YSYEKL. The CDR3 has 16 amino acids. Trimming stripped 0 bases from V and 0 bases from J, with 9 bases between. The CDR3 loop is CASSQDGQSSYNEQFF. CDR3 DNA: TGCGCCAGCAGCCAAGATGGGCAGAGCTCCTACAATGAGCAGTTCTTC.

This chain uses TRBV13 with TRBJ2-5; a possible D gene is TRBD2 (6 bases). Germline CDR1 reads PRHDT; CDR2 reads FYEKMQ (reference sequence). The V end was cut by 3 bases, the J end by 4 bases, with 15 bases between. This CDR3 region has 15 residues. CDR3: CASSFVGNGGETQYF. CDR3 nucleotides: TGTGCCAGCAGCTTCGTAGGGAACGGGGGAGAGACCCAGTACTTC.

The V and J genes are TRBV7-2 and TRBJ1-6; D remains ambiguous. This CDR3 contains 14 residues. Deletions cut 5 bases from V and 6 bases from J, with 11 bases between. Germline V CDR1 and CDR2: SGHTA, FQGNSA. In nucleotides, the CDR3 is TGTGCCAGCAGCGAGGCGCGGGGTAATTCACCCCTCCACTTT. Translating gives CASSEARGNSPLHF.

The V and J genes are TRBV5-1 and TRBJ1-1; a possible D gene is TRBD1 (5 bases). From germline, CDR1 is SGHRS and CDR2 YFSETQ. The CDR3 loop spans 14 amino acids. The germline V and J ends were trimmed by 0 bases and 4 bases, with 10 bases remaining between them. The CDR3 DNA reads TGCGCCAGCAGCTTGGGGGGCGTTAGCACTGAAGCTTTCTTT. Protein product: CASSLGGVSTEAFF.

This chain uses TRBV5-1 with TRBJ2-1, with 9 nucleotides matching TRBD1. The CDR3 contains 15 residues. In germline, CDR1 is SGHRS, CDR2 YFSETQ. The junction had 8 bases not matched to a gene; V was cut back by 2 bases and J by 8 bases. The CDR3 sequence: CASSLDRGRHDEQFF. As DNA, the CDR3 is TGCGCCAGCAGCTTAGACAGGGGGAGGCACGATGAGCAGTTCTTC.

The chain links TRBV2 to TRBJ2-1, with TRBD2 identical over 13 bases. V lost 2 bases, J lost 2 bases, and 9 bases stayed unmatched. The CDR3 is made up of 19 amino acids. Germline V lookup: CDR1 SNHLY, CDR2 FYNNEI. The CDR3 DNA follows: TGTGCCAGCAGTGAATACGGGACTAGCGGGGTGAGGGCCTACAATGAGCAGTTCTTC. Translating gives CASSEYGTSGVRAYNEQFF.

CDR3 nucleotide sequence: TGTGCCACCAGCAGTATCAGGTTTGCGGGGGATAACAATGAGCAGTTCTTC. This translates into CATSSIRFAGDNNEQFF. The rearrangement joins TRBV15 to TRBJ2-1; 7 bases align to TRBD2. V lost 3 bases and J lost 5; bases outside the gene matches: 13. CDR3 length: 17 residues. CDR1 is LNHNV, CDR2 YYDKDF, per germline (reference sequence).

The V call is TRBV12-5, the J call TRBJ2-7; a weak D match, TRBD1 (5 bases). V gave up 6 bases and J gave up 2 bases, with 11 bases separating them. The germline CDR1 and CDR2 sequences are LGHNT and FRNRAP. This CDR3 is 13 amino acids long. The DNA of the CDR3 is TGTGCTAGTGGACAGGAGATTACCTACGAGCAGTACTTC. It yields the protein CASGQEITYEQYF. Full variable domain (remainder filled in from reference TRBV12-5 and TRBJ2-7): DARVTQTPRHKVTEMGQEVTMRCQPILGHNTVFWYRQTMMQGLELLAYFRNRAPLDDSGMPKDRFSAEMPDATLATLKIQPSEPRDSAVYFCASGQEITYEQYFGPGTRLTVT.

V gene TRBV19 combines with J gene TRBJ1-2; the D gene is possibly TRBD1 (6 bases). Germline CDR1 LNHDA, CDR2 SQIVND (reference sequence). With 6 bases removed from V and 8 bases from J, the gap between germline ends came to 16 bases. This CDR3 is built from 13 residues. CDR3: CASSPPGGQGYTF. CDR3 nucleotides: TGTGCCAGTAGCCCCCCGGGGGGGCAAGGCTACACCTTC.

The V call is TRBV7-2, the J call TRBJ2-1, with 7 positions matching TRBD1. CDR3 length: 14 amino acids. J lost 6 bases, V lost 1 base, and 3 bases had no gene match. Germline V gene sequence: CDR1 SGHTA, CDR2 FQGNSA. The CDR3 sequence is CASSLVGQFNEQFF. The CDR3 DNA follows: TGTGCCAGCAGCTTAGTGGGACAGTTCAATGAGCAGTTCTTC.

The V and J genes are TRBV12-3 or TRBV12-4 and TRBJ1-5, with TRBD1 matching over 7 bases. The V gene end was trimmed by 5 bases and the J gene end by 2 bases; junction bases not matched to a gene: 0. The CDR3 sequence is 13 residues long. CDR3 in amino acids: CASSGTGNQPQHF. Here the CDR3 DNA reads TGTGCCAGCAGTGGGACAGGCAATCAGCCCCAGCATTTT.

The V and J genes are TRBV6-5 and TRBJ1-1, with TRBD1 as a possible D gene (6 bases). The germline V gene has CDR1 MNHEY and CDR2 SVGAGI. There are 15 residues in the CDR3. V gave up 6 bases and J gave up 6 bases, with 20 bases separating them. The CDR3 region has the DNA TGTGCCAGCAGAGACACCCCGGTGGCAGGGGCTGAAGCTTTCTTT. Translation: CASRDTPVAGAEAFF.